A selection of T cell receptor beta chains follows, all from one sample in a study of long-term antiretroviral therapy in people with HIV. The data were produced by immunoSEQ multiplex PCR, yet TCRdb's version contains in-frame clones alone and is incomplete. The sample contains 19,000 or so clones, 65% to 85% of which appear only once. The sample was unsorted PBMCs, taken 0.9 years after starting antiretroviral therapy. Receptors originate from a man aged 18 to 30 with HIV. Each CDR3 is given with its conserved first and last residue.

cdr3_aa,v_call,j_call
CASSLAGGSYEQYF,TRBV6-6,TRBJ2-7
CASSLVPEEWETQYF,TRBV5-5,TRBJ2-5
CASSFGLGKNIQYF,TRBV5-5,TRBJ2-4
CSVEGRFQETQYF,TRBV29-1,TRBJ2-5
CASSYDAMWLQF,TRBV6-6,TRBJ1-6
CASSLDPSGGELFF,TRBV5-1,TRBJ2-2
CASSVSVQSTDTQYF,TRBV9,TRBJ2-3
CASSEDQYSNQPQHF,TRBV6-1,TRBJ1-5
CASSIVSGNTEAFF,TRBV19,TRBJ1-1
CASSLDSADGYF,TRBV11-2,TRBJ2-3
CASGPRGNGANVLTF,TRBV5-1,TRBJ2-6
CASSRRLWVEQYF,TRBV5-6,TRBJ2-7
CASSLSMGRTEAFF,TRBV27,TRBJ1-1
CASSIGGQDHNEQFF,TRBV19,TRBJ2-1
CASSIPGTGGAAFF,TRBV28,TRBJ1-1
CASSPGSGGAYNEQFF,TRBV7-9,TRBJ2-1
CASSGLAGGPYEQYF,TRBV10-2,TRBJ2-7
CASSPLLDVTGELFF,TRBV4-2,TRBJ2-2
CASSPVLATYEQYF,TRBV7-9,TRBJ2-7
CASSLGTSRFYEQYF,TRBV5-4,TRBJ2-7
CASSLGIDRLEAFF,TRBV5-1,TRBJ1-1
CASSERGQGYGYTF,TRBV6-1,TRBJ1-2
CASSQGIAGGYNEQFF,TRBV4-1,TRBJ2-1
CASSQSQGWSLVEVAFF,TRBV23-1,TRBJ1-1
CASSLEGAQETQYF,TRBV5-4,TRBJ2-5
CASSGAEAFF,TRBV25-1,TRBJ1-1
CASSQAGGGSPLHF,TRBV4-1,TRBJ1-6
CATSRDYGRLTGELFF,TRBV15,TRBJ2-2
CASSLDLDRGPYEQYF,TRBV7-9,TRBJ2-7
CASSPGDSSNQPQHF,TRBV9,TRBJ1-5
CSVEQERGTDTQYF,TRBV29-1,TRBJ2-3
CASSEAPTGTDNEKLFF,TRBV6-1,TRBJ1-4
CASSIGVEQFF,TRBV11-2,TRBJ2-1
CASRNYRVSTGELFF,TRBV4-1,TRBJ2-2
CASMQLPYNEQFF,TRBV6-5,TRBJ2-1
CASMRRAYNEQFF,TRBV6-1,TRBJ2-1